Listed below are T cell receptor beta chains from one sample, sequenced in a study of cytomegalovirus exposure and HLA in healthy donors. The method was immunoSEQ multiplex PCR; TCRdb's version includes in-frame clones alone and lacks a portion of them. Of about 130,000 clones listed, roughly three quarters are singletons. Sequenced: PBMCs. These TCRs come from a woman aged 60 to 75 in good health and CMV-seronegative. The CDR3 runs from the conserved cysteine through the conserved F or W. Each record gives: V gene, clone size, D gene, J gene, CDR3 DNA, CDR3 protein. The D gene is left open where the match is weak. Only some rows state a clone size, as once, few, many or a class for expanded clones.

TRBV10-3	.	TRBD1	TRBJ2-6	TGTGCCATCAGTGATGACAGGGAGAGGGCTGGGGCCAACGTCCTGACTTTC	CAISDDRERAGANVLTF
TRBV7-9	.	TRBD2	TRBJ2-5	TGTTCCAGCAGTCCTAGACTAGCGGGAGGCCAGGGGACCCAGTACTTC	CSSSPRLAGGQGTQYF
TRBV18	few	.	TRBJ1-4	TGTGCCAGCTCTACGGCAACTAATGAAAAACTGTTTTTT	CASSTATNEKLFF
TRBV7-9	.	.	TRBJ2-7	TGTGCCAGCAGCTTAACAGGGTTACCCTACGAGCAGTACTTC	CASSLTGLPYEQYF
TRBV10-1	.	TRBD1	TRBJ2-3	TGCGCCAGCAGTGAGCTAGGACAGGGGTTAGATACGCAGTATTTT	CASSELGQGLDTQYF
TRBV7-2	.	TRBD1	TRBJ1-2	TGTGCCAGCAGCTTAGGGACAGGGACTTCAGGCAACTATGGCTACACCTTC	CASSLGTGTSGNYGYTF
TRBV6-5	few	.	TRBJ1-2	TGTGCCAGCAGCTCGGCGGGGGTCTATGGCTACACCTTC	CASSSAGVYGYTF
TRBV15	.	TRBD2	TRBJ2-6	TGTGCCACCAGTCCGGGGGGGTCTGGGGCCAACGTCCTGACTTTC	CATSPGGSGANVLTF
TRBV28	few	.	TRBJ2-7	TGTGCCAGCAGACAGAGCCTAATCTACGAGCAGTACTTC	CASRQSLIYEQYF
TRBV27	.	TRBD2	TRBJ2-1	TGTGCCAGCAGTCCGGGACTAGCCGTCAATGAGCAGTTCTTC	CASSPGLAVNEQFF
TRBV5-1	.	.	TRBJ2-1	TGCGCCAGCGGCCCTCGGACTGGGGTAGACAATGAGCAGTTCTTC	CASGPRTGVDNEQFF
TRBV14	.	.	TRBJ2-3	TGTGCCAGCAGCCCCCGGGTGACAGATACGCAGTATTTT	CASSPRVTDTQYF
TRBV25-1	few	.	TRBJ2-2	TGTGCCAGCAGTGCTCGGGGATTTACCGGGGAGCTGTTTTTT	CASSARGFTGELFF
TRBV6-4	.	.	TRBJ1-5	TGTGCCAGCAGAGCGGACCATCGGAGCAATCAGCCCCAGCATTTT	CASRADHRSNQPQHF
TRBV5-4	.	TRBD1	TRBJ1-1	TGTGCCAGCAGCCAAGGGACAGGAGAATTAAAGAACACTGAAGCTTTCTTT	CASSQGTGELKNTEAFF
TRBV5-1	few	.	TRBJ2-7	TGCGCCAGCAGCTTGGGACAGGCATCTTACGAGCAGTACTTC	CASSLGQASYEQYF
TRBV5-4	.	.	TRBJ2-1	TGTGCCAGCAGAGGTAGAGGCGATAATGAGCAGTTCTTC	CASRGRGDNEQFF
TRBV5-6	.	.	TRBJ2-5	TGTGCCAGCAGCTACCCAGGGAAGAGCCCAGGGACCCAGTACTTC	CASSYPGKSPGTQYF
TRBV6-1	.	TRBD1	TRBJ2-7	TGTGCCAGCTTGGGACAGGGGATCCACGAGCAGTACTTC	CASLGQGIHEQYF